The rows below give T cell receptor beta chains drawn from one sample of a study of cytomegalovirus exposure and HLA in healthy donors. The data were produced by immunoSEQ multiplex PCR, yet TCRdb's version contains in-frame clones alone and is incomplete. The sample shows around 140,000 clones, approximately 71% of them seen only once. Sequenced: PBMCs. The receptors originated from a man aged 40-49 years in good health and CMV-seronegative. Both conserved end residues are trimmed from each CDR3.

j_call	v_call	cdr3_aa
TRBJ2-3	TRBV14	ASSQVGGYTDTQY
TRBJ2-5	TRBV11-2	ASSDTGGFETQY
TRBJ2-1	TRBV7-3	ASSPLAGPSSYNEQF
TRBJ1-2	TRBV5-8	ASSSTGGYGYT
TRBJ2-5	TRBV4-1	ASSQGALAEGGGETQY
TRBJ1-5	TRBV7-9	ASSSPPGQPQH
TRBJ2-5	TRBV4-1	ASRSQQAGDTQY
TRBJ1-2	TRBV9	ASSPRGSYGYT
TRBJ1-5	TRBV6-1	ASSEAAEVQPQH
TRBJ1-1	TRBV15	ATSQELKAF
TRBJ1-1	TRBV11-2	ASSLDDRAGTEAF
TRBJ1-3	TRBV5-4	ASSSSQGGNTIY
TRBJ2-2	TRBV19	ASEGETGELF
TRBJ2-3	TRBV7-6	ASSSTSSTQY
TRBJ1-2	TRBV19	ASRELNYGYT
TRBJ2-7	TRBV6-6	ASSYGGSYEQY
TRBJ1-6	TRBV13	ASSLGPGGTYNSPLH
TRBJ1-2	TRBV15	ATSRDQGAGYGYT
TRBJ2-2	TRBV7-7	ASSPGTGELF
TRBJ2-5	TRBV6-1	ASSMRLQETQY
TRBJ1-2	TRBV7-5	VRSSRAGNHWIPYGYT
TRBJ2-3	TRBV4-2	ASTSRRDTQY
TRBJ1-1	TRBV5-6	ASGTGQTLNTEAF
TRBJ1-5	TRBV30	AWSVPGLGQPQH
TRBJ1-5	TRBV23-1	ASSQSKSGRYQPQH
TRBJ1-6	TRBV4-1	ASSQDTAEYNSPLH
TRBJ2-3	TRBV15	ATSRASGSLTDTQY
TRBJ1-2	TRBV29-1	SVEVTGGGKDT
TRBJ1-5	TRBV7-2	ASSLRTGPTYQPQH
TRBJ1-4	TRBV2	ASRENRGTNEKLF
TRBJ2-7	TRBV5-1	ASSLVRTSGQGLTYEQY
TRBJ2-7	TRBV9	ASSAGGLSYEQY
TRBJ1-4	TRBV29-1	SVLIEKLF
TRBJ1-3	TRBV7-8	ASSLAQGRSGNTIY
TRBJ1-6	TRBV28	ASTAGSPLH
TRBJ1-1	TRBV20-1	SARERAGAF
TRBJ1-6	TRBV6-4	ASSPRGGQGNSPLH
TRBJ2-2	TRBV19	ASSEGMAGELF
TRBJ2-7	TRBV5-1	ASSLSPTVTTNEQY
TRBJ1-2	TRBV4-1	ASSQAQGNYGYT
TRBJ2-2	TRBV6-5	TSSYGESTGELF
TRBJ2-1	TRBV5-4	ASSLAGGFNEQF
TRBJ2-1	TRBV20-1	SVAATHEQF
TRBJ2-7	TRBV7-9	ASSLTGGTPFKY
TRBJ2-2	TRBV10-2	ASSESRGAGTGELF
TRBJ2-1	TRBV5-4	ASSAPTGGSYNEQF